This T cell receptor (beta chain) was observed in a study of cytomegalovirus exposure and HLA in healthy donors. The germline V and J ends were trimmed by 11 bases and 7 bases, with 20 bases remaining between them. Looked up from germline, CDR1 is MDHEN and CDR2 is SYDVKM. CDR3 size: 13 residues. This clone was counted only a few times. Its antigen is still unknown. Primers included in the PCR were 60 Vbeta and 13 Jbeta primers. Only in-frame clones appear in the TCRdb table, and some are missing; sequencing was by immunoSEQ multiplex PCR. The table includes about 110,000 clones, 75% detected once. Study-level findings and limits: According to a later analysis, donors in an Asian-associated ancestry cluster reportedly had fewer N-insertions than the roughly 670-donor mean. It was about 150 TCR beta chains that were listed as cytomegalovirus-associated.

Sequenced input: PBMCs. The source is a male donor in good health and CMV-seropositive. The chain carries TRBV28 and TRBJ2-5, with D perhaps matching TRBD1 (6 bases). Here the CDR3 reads CAAARGLGGTQYF. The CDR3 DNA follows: TGTGCCGCCGCGAGGGGCCTAGGGGGGACCCAGTACTTC.